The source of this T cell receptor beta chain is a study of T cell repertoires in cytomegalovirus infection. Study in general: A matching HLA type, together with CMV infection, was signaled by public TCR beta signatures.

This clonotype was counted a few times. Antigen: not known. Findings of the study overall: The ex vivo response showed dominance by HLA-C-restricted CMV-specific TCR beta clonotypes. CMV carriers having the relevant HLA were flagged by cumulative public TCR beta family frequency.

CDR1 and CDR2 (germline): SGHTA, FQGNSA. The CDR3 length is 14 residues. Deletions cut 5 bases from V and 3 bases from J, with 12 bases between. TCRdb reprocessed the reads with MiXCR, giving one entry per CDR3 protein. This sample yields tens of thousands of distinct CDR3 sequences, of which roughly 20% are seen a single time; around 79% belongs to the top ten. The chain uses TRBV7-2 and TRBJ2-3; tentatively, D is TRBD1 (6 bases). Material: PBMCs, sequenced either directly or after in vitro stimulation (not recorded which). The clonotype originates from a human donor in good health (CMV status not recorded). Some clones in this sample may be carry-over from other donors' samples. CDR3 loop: CASSLSGQTDTQYF. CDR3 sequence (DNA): TGTGCCAGCAGCCTGAGTGGACAGACAGATACGCAGTATTTT.